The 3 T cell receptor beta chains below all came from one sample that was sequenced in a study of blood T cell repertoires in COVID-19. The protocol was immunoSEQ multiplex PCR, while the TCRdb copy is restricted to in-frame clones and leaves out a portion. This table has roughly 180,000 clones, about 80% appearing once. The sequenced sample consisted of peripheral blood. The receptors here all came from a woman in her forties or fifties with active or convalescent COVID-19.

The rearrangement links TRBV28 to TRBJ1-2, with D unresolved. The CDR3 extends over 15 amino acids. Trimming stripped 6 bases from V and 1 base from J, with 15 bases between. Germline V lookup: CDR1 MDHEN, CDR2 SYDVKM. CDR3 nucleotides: TGTGCCAGCAGCCCCCCCGGGAGTCGTAACTATGGCTACACCTTC. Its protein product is CASSPPGSRNYGYTF.

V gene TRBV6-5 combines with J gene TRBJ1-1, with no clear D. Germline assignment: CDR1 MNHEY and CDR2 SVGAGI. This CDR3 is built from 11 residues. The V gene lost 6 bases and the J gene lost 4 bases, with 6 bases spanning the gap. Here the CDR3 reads CASRYLTEAFF. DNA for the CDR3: TGTGCCAGCAGATACCTCACTGAAGCTTTCTTT.

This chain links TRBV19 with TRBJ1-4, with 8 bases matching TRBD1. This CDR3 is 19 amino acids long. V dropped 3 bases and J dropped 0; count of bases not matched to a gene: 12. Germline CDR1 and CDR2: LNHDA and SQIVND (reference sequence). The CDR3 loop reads CASSIKAGTGSPTNEKLFF. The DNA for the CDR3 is TGTGCCAGTAGTATTAAGGCCGGGACAGGCTCCCCAACTAATGAAAAACTGTTTTTT.